This TCR beta chain was identified during a study of T cell responses to AZD1222 COVID-19 vaccine. Analyses pooled second doses at about 4 or about 12 weeks. Some clones are missing from TCRdb's copy, which holds only in-frame ones; the method was immunoSEQ multiplex PCR. The table lists around 110,000 clones, about nine tenths of them singletons. The sequencing used peripheral blood, collected 28 days after the second AZD1222 dose. This clonotype was sampled from an adult who received the AZD1222 COVID-19 vaccine.

The DNA of the CDR3 is TGTGCCAGCAGCACTGGACAGGGGGACGGCTACACCTTC. This encodes CASSTGQGDGYTF. V and J are TRBV7-9 and TRBJ1-2; the match to TRBD1 covers 10 bases. V was pared by 5 bases and J by 8 bases, with 5 bases of the junction left unmatched. Germline lookup yields CDR1 SEHNR and CDR2 FQNEAQ (reference sequence). This CDR3 comprises 13 residues.